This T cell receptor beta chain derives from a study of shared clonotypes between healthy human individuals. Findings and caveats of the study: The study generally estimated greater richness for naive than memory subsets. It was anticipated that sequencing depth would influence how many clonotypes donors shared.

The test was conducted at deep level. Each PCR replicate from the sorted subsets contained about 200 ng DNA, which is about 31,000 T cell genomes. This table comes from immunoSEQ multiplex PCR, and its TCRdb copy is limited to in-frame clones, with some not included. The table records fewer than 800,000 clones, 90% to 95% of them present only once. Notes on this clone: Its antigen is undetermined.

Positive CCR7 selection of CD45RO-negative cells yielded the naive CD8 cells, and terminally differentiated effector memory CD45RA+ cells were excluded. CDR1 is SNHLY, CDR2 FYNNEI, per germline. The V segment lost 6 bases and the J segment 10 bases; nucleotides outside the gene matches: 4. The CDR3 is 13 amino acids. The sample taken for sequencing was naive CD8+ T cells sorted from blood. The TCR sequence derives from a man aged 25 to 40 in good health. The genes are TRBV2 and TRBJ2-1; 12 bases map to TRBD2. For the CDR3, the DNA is TGTGCCAGCAGCCCTGGACTAGCGGGGGAGCAGTTCTTC. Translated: CASSPGLAGEQFF.